Each of the 7 T cell receptor beta chains below was sequenced from the same sample in a study of blood T cell repertoires in COVID-19. The protocol was immunoSEQ multiplex PCR, while the TCRdb copy is restricted to in-frame clones and leaves out a portion. The sample carries approximately 190,000 clones, around 83% recorded once. Input material: PBMCs or T cells enriched from blood (not recorded which). These receptors all stem from a woman aged 30 to 39 who had been exposed to COVID-19.

This sequence joins TRBV30 and TRBJ1-6; D call uncertain. The CDR3 is made up of 14 amino acids. V was cut by 5 bases and J by 7 bases, with 15 bases left in between. The germline V gene has CDR1 GTSNPN and CDR2 SVGIG (reference sequence). CDR3 protein: CAWGSSWANSPLHF. The CDR3 bases are TGTGCCTGGGGTTCGAGTTGGGCGAATTCACCCCTCCACTTT.

As regards this clone: The sample holds other DNA sequences that translate to the same CDR3. The gene calls are TRBV7-9 and TRBJ2-3; TRBD2 aligns across 11 bases. Germline V CDR1 and CDR2: SEHNR, FQNEAQ (reference sequence). The J segment lost 3 bases and the V segment lost 4 bases, leaving 3 bases of the junction unmatched. CDR3 length equals 15 residues. The CDR3 DNA reads TGTGCCAGCAGCTCGTTAGCGGGGGGGACAGATACGCAGTATTTT. This sequence encodes CASSSLAGGTDTQYF.

The chain employs TRBV11-3 and TRBJ1-1, with D perhaps matching TRBD1 (6 bases). CDR1 is SGHNT, CDR2 YENEEA, per germline. V was trimmed by 0 bases and J by 7 bases, leaving 9 bases between them. This CDR3 has 13 amino acids. The CDR3 protein is CASSLDRGGEAFF. CDR3 DNA: TGTGCCAGCAGCTTAGACAGGGGTGGTGAAGCTTTCTTT.

This chain's CDR3 is CASSPSTGGDAFF. The DNA of the CDR3 is TGTGCCAGCTCACCCTCGACAGGGGGTGACGCTTTCTTT. The chain couples TRBV18 to TRBJ1-1; 9 bases map to TRBD1. The CDR3 has 13 residues. In germline, CDR1 is KGHSH, CDR2 LQKENI. The V and J ends lost 3 bases and 11 bases, in that order; junction bases with no gene match: 7. Full variable domain (remainder filled in from reference TRBV18 and TRBJ1-1): NAGVMQNPRHLVRRRGQEARLRCSPMKGHSHVYWYRQLPEEGLKFMVYLQKENIIDESGMPKERFSAEFPKEGPSILRIQQVVRGDSAAYFCASSPSTGGDAFFGQGTRLTVV.

The chain is built from TRBV19 and TRBJ1-1, with D uncertain. Trimming stripped 1 base from V and 1 base from J, with 7 bases between. The V gene's germline CDR1 is LNHDA and CDR2 SQIVND (reference sequence). The CDR3 has 14 amino acids. Written as DNA, the CDR3 is TGTGCCAGTAGTATAGGCCAGGCGAACACTGAAGCTTTCTTT. This translates into CASSIGQANTEAFF.

The V and J genes are TRBV11-2 and TRBJ2-2; TRBD1 aligns across 9 bases. In germline, CDR1 is SGHAT, CDR2 FQNNGV. With V trimmed by 1 base and J by 4 bases, 7 bases remained unmatched. This CDR3 contains 17 residues. The CDR3 coding sequence is TGTGCCAGCAGCTTAGGGCCCCAACAGGGGGCCACCGGGGAGCTGTTTTTT. Translated: CASSLGPQQGATGELFF.

This clone was seen only once. V and J are TRBV3-1 (or the pseudogene TRBV3-2) and TRBJ2-3, with 14 bases matching TRBD2. In germline, CDR1 is LGHDT, CDR2 YNNKEL (reference sequence). This CDR3 is 19 amino acids long. Losses at the gene ends were 1 base for V and 2 bases for J; bases not matched to a gene: 8. The CDR3 DNA is TGTGCCAGCAGCCAAGGAACAGGACTAGCGGGGGGAATCACAGATACGCAGTATTTT. Residues: CASSQGTGLAGGITDTQYF.